This T cell receptor (beta chain) was recovered during a study of shared clonotypes between healthy human individuals. Generated by immunoSEQ multiplex PCR, the TCRdb table keeps only in-frame clones and is missing some. Of some 1 million clones detected, about 75% appear once; the ten largest clones hold 1.4% to 1.5%. Germline V gene data show CDR1 as SGHNT and CDR2 as YYREEE (reference sequence). The CDR3 length is 17 residues. J was trimmed by 7 bases and V by 2 bases; bases with no gene match: 9. Sequencing was performed on memory CD4+ T cells sorted from blood. Subset denoted: CD45RA-negative fraction. This TCR derives from a man younger than 30 in good health. This chain connects TRBV5-4 to TRBJ2-2, with 12 positions matching TRBD2. CDR3 sequence: CASSFRLAGVFGGELFF. CDR3 nucleotide sequence: TGTGCCAGCAGCTTTCGACTAGCGGGAGTTTTTGGCGGGGAGCTGTTTTTT. The complete variable domain, with remaining parts taken from reference TRBV5-4 and TRBJ2-2, reads ETGVTQSPTHLIKTRGQQVTLRCSSQSGHNTVSWYQQALGQGPQFIFQYYREEENGRGNFPPRFSGLQFPNYSSELNVNALELDDSALYLCASSFRLAGVFGGELFFGEGSRLTVL.